This T cell receptor (beta chain) was sequenced for a study of T cells expressing NK-cell markers. About the study: Beta-chain profiling covered CD3+CD56+NKG2C+, CD3+CD56+NKG2C- and CD3+CD56-NKG2C+ sorted subsets. In the group of eight sequenced donors, seven were HCMV-seropositive and one was seronegative. Study results and caveats: It was still unclear whether expanded NKG2C+ T cell clones were HCMV specific.

The CDR3 runs 14 residues. Germline CDR1 reads SQVTM; CDR2 reads ANQGSEA. TCRdb re-called the 5' RACE reads; one entry per CDR3 protein, DNA not given. Here the sample table reports roughly 120,000 distinct CDR3 sequences. As regards this clonotype: What it recognizes is unknown.

The TCR comes from a woman aged 18 to 75 in good health. The chain links TRBV29-1 to TRBJ2-7; the D gene TCRdb calls, TRBD2, cannot be checked with no DNA. Source material: blood T cells: a sorted CD56 or NKG2C T cell subset, CD4+ or CD8+ T cells, or bulk PBMC T cells (not recorded which). The CDR3 protein is CSVELREGSYEQYF.